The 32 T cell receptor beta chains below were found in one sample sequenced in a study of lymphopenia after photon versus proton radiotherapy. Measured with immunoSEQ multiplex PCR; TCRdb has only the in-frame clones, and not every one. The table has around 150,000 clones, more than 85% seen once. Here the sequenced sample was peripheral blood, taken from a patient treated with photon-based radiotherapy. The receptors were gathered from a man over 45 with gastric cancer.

The DNA for the CDR3 is TGCAGCGTTGTCGGAGGGGGCACTGAAGCTTTCTTT. This sequence encodes CSVVGGGTEAFF. The chain uses TRBV29-1 and TRBJ1-1, with D perhaps matching TRBD1 (6 bases). The germline V gene encodes CDR1 SQVTM and CDR2 ANQGSEA. The CDR3 length is 12 residues. Trimming pared 4 bases from V and 4 bases from J, leaving 10 bases between.

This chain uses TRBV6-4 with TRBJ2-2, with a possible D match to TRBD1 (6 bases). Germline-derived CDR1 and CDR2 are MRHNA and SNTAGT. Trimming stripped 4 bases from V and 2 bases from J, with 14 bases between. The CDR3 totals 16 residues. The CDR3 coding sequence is TGTGCCAGCAGTGGACCCCAGGGGAATAACACCGGGGAGCTGTTTTTT. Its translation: CASSGPQGNNTGELFF.

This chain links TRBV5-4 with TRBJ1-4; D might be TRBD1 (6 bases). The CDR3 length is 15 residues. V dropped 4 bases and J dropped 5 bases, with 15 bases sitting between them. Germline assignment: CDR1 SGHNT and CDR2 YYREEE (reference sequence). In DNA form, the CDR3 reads TGTGCCAGCAGCCAAACAGGGATTTCGAATGAAAAACTGTTTTTT. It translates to CASSQTGISNEKLFF.

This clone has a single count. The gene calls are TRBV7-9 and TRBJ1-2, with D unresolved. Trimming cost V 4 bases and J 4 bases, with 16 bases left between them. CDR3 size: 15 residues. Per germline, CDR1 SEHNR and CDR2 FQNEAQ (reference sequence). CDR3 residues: CASSSQTPAAYGYTF. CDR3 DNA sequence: TGTGCCAGCAGCTCCCAGACACCAGCAGCCTATGGCTACACCTTC.

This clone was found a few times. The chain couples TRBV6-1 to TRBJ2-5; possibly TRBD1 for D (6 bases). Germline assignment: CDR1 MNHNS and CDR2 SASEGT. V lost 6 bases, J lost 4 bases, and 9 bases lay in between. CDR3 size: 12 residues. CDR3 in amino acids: CASSGQIETQYF. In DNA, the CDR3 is TGTGCCAGCAGCGGACAGATAGAGACCCAGTACTTC.

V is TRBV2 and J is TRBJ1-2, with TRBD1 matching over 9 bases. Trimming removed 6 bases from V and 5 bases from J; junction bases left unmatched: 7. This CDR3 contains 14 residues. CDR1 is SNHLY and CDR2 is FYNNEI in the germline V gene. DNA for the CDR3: TGTGCCAGCAGACCGGGACAGGGATCGTATGGCTACACCTTC. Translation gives CASRPGQGSYGYTF.

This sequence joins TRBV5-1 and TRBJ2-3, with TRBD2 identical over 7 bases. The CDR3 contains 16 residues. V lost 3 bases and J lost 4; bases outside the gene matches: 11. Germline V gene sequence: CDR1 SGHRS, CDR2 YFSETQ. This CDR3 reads CASSSSRGGRADTQYF. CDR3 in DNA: TGCGCCAGCAGCTCCAGCCGGGGCGGGAGAGCAGATACGCAGTATTTT.

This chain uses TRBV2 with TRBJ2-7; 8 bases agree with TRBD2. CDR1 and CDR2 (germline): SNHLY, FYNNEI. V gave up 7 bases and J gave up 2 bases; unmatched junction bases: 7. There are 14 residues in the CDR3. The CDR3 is CASTRSGGPYEQYF. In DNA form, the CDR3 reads TGTGCCAGCACCCGATCGGGGGGGCCCTACGAGCAGTACTTC.

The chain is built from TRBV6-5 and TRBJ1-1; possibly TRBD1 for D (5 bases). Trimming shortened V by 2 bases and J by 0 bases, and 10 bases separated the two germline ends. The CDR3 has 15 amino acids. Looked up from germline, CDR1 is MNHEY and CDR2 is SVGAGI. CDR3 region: CASSYLRQLNTEAFF. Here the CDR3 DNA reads TGTGCCAGCAGTTACCTTAGACAGCTGAACACTGAAGCTTTCTTT.

CDR3 loop: CAWSPQGTSTDTQYF. The CDR3 DNA reads TGTGCCTGGAGTCCACAGGGGACTAGCACAGATACGCAGTATTTT. The chain links TRBV30 to TRBJ2-3, with D perhaps TRBD1 (7 bases). The V end lost 2 bases, the J end lost 0 bases, and 12 bases lay between the germline ends. The CDR3 length is 15 residues. From germline, CDR1 is GTSNPN and CDR2 SVGIG (reference sequence).

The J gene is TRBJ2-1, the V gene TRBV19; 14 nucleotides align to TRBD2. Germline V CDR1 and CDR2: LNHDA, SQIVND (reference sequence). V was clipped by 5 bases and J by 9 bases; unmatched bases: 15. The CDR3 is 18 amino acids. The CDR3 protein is CASSLTGTSGSLGGEQFF. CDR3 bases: TGTGCCAGTAGTTTAACCGGGACTAGCGGGAGTCTGGGGGGTGAGCAGTTCTTC.

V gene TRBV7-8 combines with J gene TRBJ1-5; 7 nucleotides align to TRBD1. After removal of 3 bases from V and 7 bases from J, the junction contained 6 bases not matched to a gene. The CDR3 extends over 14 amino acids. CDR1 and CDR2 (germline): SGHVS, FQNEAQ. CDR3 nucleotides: TGTGCCAGCAGCTTCCAGGGGGTTGGGCAGCCCCAGCATTTT. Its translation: CASSFQGVGQPQHF.

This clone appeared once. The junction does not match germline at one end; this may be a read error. The CDR3 DNA follows: TGTGCTAGTGATTTGGATGAAAAACTGTTTTTT. Protein sequence: CASDLDEKLFF. V usage is TRBV12-5 and J usage is TRBJ1-4; D call uncertain. In germline, CDR1 is LGHNT, CDR2 FRNRAP. This CDR3 has 11 amino acids.

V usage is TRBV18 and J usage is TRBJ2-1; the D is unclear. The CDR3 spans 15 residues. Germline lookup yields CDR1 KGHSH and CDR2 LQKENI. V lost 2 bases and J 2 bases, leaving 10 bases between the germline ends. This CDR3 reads CASSPASGTYNEQFF. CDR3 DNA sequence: TGTGCCAGCTCACCAGCTAGTGGGACCTACAATGAGCAGTTCTTC.

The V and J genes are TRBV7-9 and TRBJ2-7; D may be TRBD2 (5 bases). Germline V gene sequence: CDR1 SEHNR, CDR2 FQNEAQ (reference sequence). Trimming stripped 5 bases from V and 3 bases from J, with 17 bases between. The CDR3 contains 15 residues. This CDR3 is CASSPSRALVYEQYF. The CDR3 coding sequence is TGTGCCAGCAGCCCATCGCGGGCCCTCGTCTACGAGCAGTACTTC.

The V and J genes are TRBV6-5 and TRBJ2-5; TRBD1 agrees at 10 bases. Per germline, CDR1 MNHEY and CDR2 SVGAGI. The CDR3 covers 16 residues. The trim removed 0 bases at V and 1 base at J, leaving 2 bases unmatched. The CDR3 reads CASSYSWTGGQETQYF. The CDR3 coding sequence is TGTGCCAGCAGTTACTCGTGGACAGGGGGCCAAGAGACCCAGTACTTC.

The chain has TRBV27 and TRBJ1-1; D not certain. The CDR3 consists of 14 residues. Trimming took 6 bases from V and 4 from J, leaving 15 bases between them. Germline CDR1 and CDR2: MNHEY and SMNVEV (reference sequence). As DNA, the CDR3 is TGTGCCAGCAGCCCCGGAGGAGGAATCACTGAAGCTTTCTTT. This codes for CASSPGGGITEAFF.

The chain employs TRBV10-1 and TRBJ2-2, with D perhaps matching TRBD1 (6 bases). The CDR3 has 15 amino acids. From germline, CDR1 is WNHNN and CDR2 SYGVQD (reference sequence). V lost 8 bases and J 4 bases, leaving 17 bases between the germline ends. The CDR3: CASGQGPTGTGELFF. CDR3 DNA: TGCGCCAGCGGGCAGGGGCCCACGGGCACCGGGGAGCTGTTTTTT.

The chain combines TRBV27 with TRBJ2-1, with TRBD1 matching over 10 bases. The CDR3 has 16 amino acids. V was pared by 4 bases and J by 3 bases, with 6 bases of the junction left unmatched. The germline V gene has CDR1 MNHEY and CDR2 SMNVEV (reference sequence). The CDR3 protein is CASSSGTGVLYNEQFF. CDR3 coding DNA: TGTGCCAGCAGTTCCGGGACAGGGGTCCTCTACAATGAGCAGTTCTTC.

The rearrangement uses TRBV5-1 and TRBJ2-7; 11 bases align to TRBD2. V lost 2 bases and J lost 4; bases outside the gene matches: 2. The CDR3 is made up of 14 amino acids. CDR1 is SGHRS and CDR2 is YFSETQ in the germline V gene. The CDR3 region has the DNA TGCGCCAGCAGCTTCGGGACTAGCGGTTACGAGCAGTACTTC. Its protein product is CASSFGTSGYEQYF.

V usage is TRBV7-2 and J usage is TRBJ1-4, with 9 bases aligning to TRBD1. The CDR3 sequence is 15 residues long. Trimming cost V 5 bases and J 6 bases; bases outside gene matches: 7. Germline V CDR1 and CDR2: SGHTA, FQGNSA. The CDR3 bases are TGTGCCAGCAGCGGGACAGGGCGGAAGGATGAAAAACTGTTTTTT. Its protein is CASSGTGRKDEKLFF.

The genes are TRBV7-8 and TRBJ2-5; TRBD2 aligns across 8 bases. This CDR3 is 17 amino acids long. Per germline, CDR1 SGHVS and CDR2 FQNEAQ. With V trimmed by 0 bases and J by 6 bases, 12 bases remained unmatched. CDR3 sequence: CASSLADSVSGRQTQYF. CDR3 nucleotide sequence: TGTGCCAGCAGCTTAGCCGACTCCGTGAGCGGGAGACAGACCCAGTACTTC.

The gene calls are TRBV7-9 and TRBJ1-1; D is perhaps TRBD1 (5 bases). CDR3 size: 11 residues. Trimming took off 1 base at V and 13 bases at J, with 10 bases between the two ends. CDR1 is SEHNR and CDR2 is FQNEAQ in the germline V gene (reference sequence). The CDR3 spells CASSLGGGGFF. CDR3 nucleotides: TGTGCCAGCAGCTTAGGGGGCGGCGGTTTCTTT.

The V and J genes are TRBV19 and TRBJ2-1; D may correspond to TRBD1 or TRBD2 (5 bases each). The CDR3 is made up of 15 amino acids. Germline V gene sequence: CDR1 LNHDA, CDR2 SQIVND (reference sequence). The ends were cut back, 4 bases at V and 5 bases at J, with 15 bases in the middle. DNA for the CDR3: TGTGCCAGTAGTACATCCGGGACCTTTAACAATGAGCAGTTCTTC. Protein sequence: CASSTSGTFNNEQFF.

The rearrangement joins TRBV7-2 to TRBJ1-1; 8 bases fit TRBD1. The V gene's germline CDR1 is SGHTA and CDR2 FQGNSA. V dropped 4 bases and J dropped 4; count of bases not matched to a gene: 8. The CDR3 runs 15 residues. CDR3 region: CASSSLRTGITEAFF. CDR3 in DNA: TGTGCCAGCAGCTCACTACGGACAGGGATCACTGAAGCTTTCTTT.

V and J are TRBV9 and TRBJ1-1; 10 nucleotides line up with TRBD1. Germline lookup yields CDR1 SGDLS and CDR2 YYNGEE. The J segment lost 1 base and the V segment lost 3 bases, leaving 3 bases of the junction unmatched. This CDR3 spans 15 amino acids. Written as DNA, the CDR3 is TGTGCCAGCAGCGAGACAGGGGGCACGAACACTGAAGCTTTCTTT. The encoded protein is CASSETGGTNTEAFF. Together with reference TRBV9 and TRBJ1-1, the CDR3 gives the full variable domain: DSGVTQTPKHLITATGQRVTLRCSPRSGDLSVYWYQQSLDQGLQFLIQYYNGEERAKGNILERFSAQQFPDLHSELNLSSLELGDSALYFCASSETGGTNTEAFFGQGTRLTVV.

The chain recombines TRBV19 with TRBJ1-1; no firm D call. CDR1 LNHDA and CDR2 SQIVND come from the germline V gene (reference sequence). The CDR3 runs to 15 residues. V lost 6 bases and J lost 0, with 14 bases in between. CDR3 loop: CASRLYEWMNTEAFF. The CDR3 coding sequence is TGTGCCAGTAGGCTCTATGAGTGGATGAACACTGAAGCTTTCTTT.

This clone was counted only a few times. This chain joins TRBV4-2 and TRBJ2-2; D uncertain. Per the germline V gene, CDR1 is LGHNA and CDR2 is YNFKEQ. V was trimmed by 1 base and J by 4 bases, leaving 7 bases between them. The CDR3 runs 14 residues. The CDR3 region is CASSQALSTGELFF. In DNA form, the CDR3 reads TGTGCCAGCAGCCAAGCGTTGTCCACCGGGGAGCTGTTTTTT.

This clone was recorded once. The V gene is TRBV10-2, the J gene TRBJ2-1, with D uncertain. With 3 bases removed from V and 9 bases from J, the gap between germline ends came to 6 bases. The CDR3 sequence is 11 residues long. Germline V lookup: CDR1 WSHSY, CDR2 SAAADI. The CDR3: CASSDPREQFF. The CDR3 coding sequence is TGCGCCAGCAGTGACCCCCGTGAGCAGTTCTTC.

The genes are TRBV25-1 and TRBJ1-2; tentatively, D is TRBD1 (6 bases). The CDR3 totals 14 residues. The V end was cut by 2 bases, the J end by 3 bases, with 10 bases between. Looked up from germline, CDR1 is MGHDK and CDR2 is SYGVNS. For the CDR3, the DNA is TGTGCCAGCAGTGAAGGCTACAGGGACTATGGCTACACCTTC. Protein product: CASSEGYRDYGYTF.

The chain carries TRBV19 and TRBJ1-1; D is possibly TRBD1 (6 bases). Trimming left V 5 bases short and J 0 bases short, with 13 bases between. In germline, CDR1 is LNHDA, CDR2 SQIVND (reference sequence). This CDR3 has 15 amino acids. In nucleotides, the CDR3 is TGTGCCAGTAGTCCCCGACAGGCACTGAACACTGAAGCTTTCTTT. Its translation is CASSPRQALNTEAFF.

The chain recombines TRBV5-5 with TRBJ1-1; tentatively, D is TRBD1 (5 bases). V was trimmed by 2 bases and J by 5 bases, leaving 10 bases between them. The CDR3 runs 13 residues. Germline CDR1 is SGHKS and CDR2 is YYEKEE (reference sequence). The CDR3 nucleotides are TGTGCCAGCAGCTTTGTCGAGGGGACTGAAGCTTTCTTT. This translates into CASSFVEGTEAFF.